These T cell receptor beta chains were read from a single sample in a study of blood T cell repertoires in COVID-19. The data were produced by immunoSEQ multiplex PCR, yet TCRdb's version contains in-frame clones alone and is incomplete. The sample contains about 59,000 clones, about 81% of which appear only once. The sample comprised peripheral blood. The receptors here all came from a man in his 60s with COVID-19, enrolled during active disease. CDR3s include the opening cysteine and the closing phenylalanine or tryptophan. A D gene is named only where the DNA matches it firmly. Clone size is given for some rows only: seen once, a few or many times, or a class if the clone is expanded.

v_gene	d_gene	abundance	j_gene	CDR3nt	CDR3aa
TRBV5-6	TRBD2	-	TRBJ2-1	TGTGCCAGCAGCGGCCCTAGCGGGGGGCCGTACAATGAGCAGTTCTTC	CASSGPSGGPYNEQFF
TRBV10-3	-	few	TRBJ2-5	TGTGCCATCAGTGAGGGTTGGGGCTTCGGCCAAGAGACCCAGTACTTC	CAISEGWGFGQETQYF
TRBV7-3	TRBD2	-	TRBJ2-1	TGTGCCAGCAGCTTAAGTGGACTAGCGGGAACAAATGAGCAGTTCTTC	CASSLSGLAGTNEQFF
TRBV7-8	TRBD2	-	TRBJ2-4	TGTGCCAGCAGCCTAGGGAGGGGTGAGCCCAAAAACATTCAGTACTTC	CASSLGRGEPKNIQYF
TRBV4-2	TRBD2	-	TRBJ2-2	TGTGCCAGCAGCCAAGGGGGGGGATCCACCGGGGAGCTGTTTTTT	CASSQGGGSTGELFF
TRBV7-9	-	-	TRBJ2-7	TGTGCCAGCAGCTTAGAGTCAGCGGCACACCCCTACGAGCAGTACTTC	CASSLESAAHPYEQYF
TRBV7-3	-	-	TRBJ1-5	TGTGCCAGCAGTCCCGCCGGCAGGGGCTGGGGTCAGCCCCAGCATTTT	CASSPAGRGWGQPQHF
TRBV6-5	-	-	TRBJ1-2	TGTGCCACGAACGGCCCGGGTGGCTACACCTTC	CATNGPGGYTF
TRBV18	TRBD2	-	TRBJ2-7	TGTGCCAGCTCACCCGGGGGGGAGCCGCACGAGCAGTACTTC	CASSPGGEPHEQYF
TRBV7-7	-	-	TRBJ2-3	TGTGCTAGCAGCTTAGCGCAGGGTTCGGCAGATACGCAGTATTTT	CASSLAQGSADTQYF
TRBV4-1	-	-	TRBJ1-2	TGCGCCAGCAGCCTCCTAGGTTCCCTCTATGGCTACACCTTC	CASSLLGSLYGYTF
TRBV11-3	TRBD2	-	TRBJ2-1	TGTGCCAGCAGCATTAGTGGGGGGGACGTCGGACTAGCGGCGAATGAGCAGTTCTTC	CASSISGGDVGLAANEQFF
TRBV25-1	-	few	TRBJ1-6	TGTGCCAGCCAACCCGGGGGGAAGGGGAATTCACCCCTCCACTTT	CASQPGGKGNSPLHF
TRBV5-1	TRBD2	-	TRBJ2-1	TGCGCCAGCAGCTTTAGCGGGGGGGCATTCGATGAGCAGTTCTTC	CASSFSGGAFDEQFF
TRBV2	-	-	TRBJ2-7	TGTGCCAGCAGTAACCAGGGGAATCCCTACGAGCAGTACTTC	CASSNQGNPYEQYF
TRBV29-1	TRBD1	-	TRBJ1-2	TGCAGCGTCCTTGGGACAGGGACCTTCTATGGCTACACCTTC	CSVLGTGTFYGYTF